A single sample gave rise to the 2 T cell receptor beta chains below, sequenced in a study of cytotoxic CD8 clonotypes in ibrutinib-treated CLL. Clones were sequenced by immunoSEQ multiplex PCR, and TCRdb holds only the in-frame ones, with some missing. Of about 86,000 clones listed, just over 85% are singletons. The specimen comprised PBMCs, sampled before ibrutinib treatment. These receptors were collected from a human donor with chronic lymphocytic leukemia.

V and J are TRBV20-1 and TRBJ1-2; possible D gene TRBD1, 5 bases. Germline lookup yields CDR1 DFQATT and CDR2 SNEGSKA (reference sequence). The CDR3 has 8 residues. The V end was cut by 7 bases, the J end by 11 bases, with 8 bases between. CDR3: CSVGEYTF. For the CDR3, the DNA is TGCAGTGTAGGGGAATACACCTTC.

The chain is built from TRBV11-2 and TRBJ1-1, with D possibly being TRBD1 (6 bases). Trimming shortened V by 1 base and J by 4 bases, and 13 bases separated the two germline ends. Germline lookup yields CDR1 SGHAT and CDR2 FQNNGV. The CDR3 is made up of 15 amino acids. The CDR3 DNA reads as TGTGCCAGCAGCTTAGGGTACACAGGGTCCACTGAAGCTTTCTTT. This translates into CASSLGYTGSTEAFF.